Presented here are 18 T cell receptor beta chains from one specimen sequenced in a study of blood T cell repertoires in COVID-19. Repertoires were generated with immunoSEQ multiplex PCR, while TCRdb's copy carries only in-frame clones and drops some. The sample shows approximately 230,000 clones, 88% of them seen only once. Sequencing was carried out using peripheral blood. The receptors shown here come from a man aged 80 or over with acute or convalescent COVID-19.

The CDR3 nucleotides read TGTGCCAGCAGCCTGACGGGAGGTGAAGCTTTCTTT. Protein: CASSLTGGEAFF. The chain is built from TRBV5-6 and TRBJ1-1; no clear D. Trimming removed 4 bases from V and 7 bases from J, with 11 bases in between. This CDR3 spans 12 amino acids. The germline V gene has CDR1 SGHDT and CDR2 YYEEEE. Drawing the rest from reference TRBV5-6 and TRBJ1-1, the complete variable domain is DAGVTQSPTHLIKTRGQQVTLRCSPKSGHDTVSWYQQALGQGPQFIFQYYEEEERQRGNFPDRFSGHQFPNYSSELNVNALLLGDSALYLCASSLTGGEAFFGQGTRLTVV.

The rearrangement uses TRBV12-3 or TRBV12-4 and TRBJ2-2; 9 positions agree with TRBD1. Trimming at V came to 5 bases and at J to 10 bases, leaving 5 bases not matched to a gene. The CDR3 length is 13 residues. CDR3 coding DNA: TGTGCCAGCAGTCCGGACAGGGGTTTGGAGCTGTTTTTT. It specifies CASSPDRGLELFF.

The count of this clone is one. The chain combines TRBV5-6 with TRBJ1-2; 8 bases fit TRBD1. The CDR3 loop spans 15 amino acids. V lost 4 bases, J lost 5 bases, and 10 bases stayed unmatched. Germline V CDR1 and CDR2: SGHDT, YYEEEE. In nucleotides, the CDR3 is TGTGCCAGCAGCCCGGGACAGGAGATCTGGTATGGCTACACCTTC. This codes for CASSPGQEIWYGYTF.

The chain is built from TRBV19 and TRBJ1-5; 11 nucleotides agree with TRBD1. The CDR3 covers 16 residues. Trimming removed 3 bases from V and 7 bases from J; junction bases left unmatched: 8. CDR1 LNHDA and CDR2 SQIVND come from the germline V gene (reference sequence). CDR3 amino acids: CASSMTGTGGSQPQHF. The CDR3 DNA is TGTGCCAGTAGTATGACCGGGACAGGGGGTAGCCAGCCCCAGCATTTT.

The gene calls are TRBV27 and TRBJ2-1; D ambiguous. The CDR3 has 11 amino acids. The V end was cut by 3 bases, the J end by 6 bases, with 3 bases between. The germline CDR1 and CDR2 sequences are MNHEY and SMNVEV (reference sequence). DNA of the CDR3: TGTGCCAGCAGTTTCGGCAATGAGCAGTTCTTC. Translating gives CASSFGNEQFF.

The V gene is TRBV3-1 (or the pseudogene TRBV3-2), the J gene TRBJ2-4, with 9 bases fitting TRBD2. Per germline, CDR1 LGHDT and CDR2 YNNKEL (reference sequence). V shed 3 bases, J shed 3 bases, and the junction held 6 bases outside the gene matches. This CDR3 is 16 amino acids long. In DNA form, the CDR3 reads TGTGCCAGCAGCCAGGAAGTAGCGGGAGTCAAAAACATTCAGTACTTC. Translated: CASSQEVAGVKNIQYF.

The chain uses TRBV3-1 (or the pseudogene TRBV3-2) and TRBJ2-5, with D hard to call. Germline assignment: CDR1 LGHDT and CDR2 YNNKEL (reference sequence). Trimming removed 0 bases from V and 2 bases from J, with 10 bases in between. The CDR3 has 15 amino acids. The CDR3 region has the DNA TGTGCCAGCAGCCAAGATATCGGTACGCAAGAGACCCAGTACTTC. It is translated as CASSQDIGTQETQYF.

The rearrangement links TRBV7-8 to TRBJ1-4, with 7 bases lining up with TRBD1. Germline V gene lookup returns CDR1 SGHVS and CDR2 FQNEAQ. The ends lost 8 bases at V and 4 bases at J; junction bases unmatched: 10. CDR3 size: 15 residues. CDR3 sequence: CASGPTTGSNEKLFF. The DNA of the CDR3 is TGTGCCAGCGGCCCGACGACAGGGAGTAATGAAAAACTGTTTTTT.

The rearrangement joins TRBV3-1 (or the pseudogene TRBV3-2) to TRBJ2-7, with 8 bases that match TRBD1. V gave up 3 bases and J gave up 5 bases; unmatched junction bases: 9. The CDR3 runs 15 residues. Germline V gives CDR1 LGHDT, CDR2 YNNKEL (reference sequence). The CDR3 sequence: CASSHPGGASDEQYF. As DNA, the CDR3 is TGTGCCAGCAGCCATCCAGGGGGCGCATCGGACGAGCAGTACTTC.

The chain uses TRBV7-3 and TRBJ2-7; 8 positions match TRBD2. The CDR3 sequence is 15 residues long. Unmatched junction bases numbered 6, after V lost 5 bases and J lost 0 bases. Germline V CDR1 and CDR2: SGHTA, FQGTGA. CDR3 sequence reads: CASSPSSGPSYEQYF. The CDR3 DNA sequence: TGTGCCAGCAGCCCATCTAGCGGGCCCTCCTACGAGCAGTACTTC.

This clone was recorded at least ten times. This chain joins TRBV19 and TRBJ1-1, with D perhaps matching TRBD1 (5 bases). Per germline, CDR1 LNHDA and CDR2 SQIVND (reference sequence). The CDR3 has 13 residues. The germline V and J ends were trimmed by 7 bases and 6 bases, with 15 bases remaining between them. CDR3 nucleotides: TGTGCCAGTATTGCGGGGGAGGTGGCTGAAGCTTTCTTT. Protein sequence: CASIAGEVAEAFF.

This clone was counted a single time. This sequence joins TRBV19 and TRBJ1-5; D perhaps matches TRBD1 (5 bases). CDR3 length equals 13 residues. The germline V and J ends were trimmed by 7 bases and 5 bases, with 12 bases remaining between them. The germline gives CDR1 LNHDA, CDR2 SQIVND (reference sequence). CDR3 amino acids: CASTDQGHQPQHF. CDR3 in DNA: TGTGCCAGTACCGATCAGGGTCATCAGCCCCAGCATTTT.

As for this clone: Other DNA sequences in this specimen translate into the identical CDR3. The CDR3 DNA follows: TGTGCCAGCAGCCAAGTAGCGGGAGCCTACGAGCAGTACTTC. Its protein is CASSQVAGAYEQYF. The chain recombines TRBV3-1 (or the pseudogene TRBV3-2) with TRBJ2-7, with 9 bases matching TRBD2. After removal of 1 base from V and 2 bases from J, the junction contained 0 bases not matched to a gene. The CDR3 totals 14 residues. The germline gives CDR1 LGHDT, CDR2 YNNKEL (reference sequence).

The V call is TRBV7-9, the J call TRBJ1-6, with D maybe TRBD1 (5 bases). CDR1 is SEHNR, CDR2 FQNEAQ, per germline (reference sequence). This CDR3 contains 16 residues. V lost 1 base to trimming and J lost 2 bases, with 9 bases between them. CDR3 amino acids: CASSLGSGTYNSPLHF. Written as DNA, the CDR3 is TGTGCCAGCAGCTTAGGTTCAGGGACCTATAATTCACCCCTCCACTTT.

Worth noting for this clone: The same CDR3 can be traced to other DNA sequences in this sample. CDR3 loop: CASSLYRQGSNQPQHF. CDR3 DNA sequence: TGTGCCAGCAGTTTATACAGGCAGGGCAGCAATCAGCCCCAGCATTTT. This sequence joins TRBV28 and TRBJ1-5, with TRBD1 as a possible D gene (5 bases). In germline, CDR1 is MDHEN, CDR2 SYDVKM. The CDR3 runs 16 residues. Trimming stripped 1 base from V and 1 base from J, with 11 bases between.

J is TRBJ2-1 and V is TRBV7-9; D possibly corresponds to TRBD1 (5 bases). V shed 4 bases and J shed 3 bases, with 16 bases lying between them. Germline V gene data show CDR1 as SEHNR and CDR2 as FQNEAQ (reference sequence). The CDR3 runs to 16 residues. DNA of the CDR3: TGTGCCAGCAGCTCCGACAGAAACTACTTCTACAATGAGCAGTTCTTC. Its translation is CASSSDRNYFYNEQFF.

V and J are TRBV12-5 and TRBJ2-2; D ambiguous. Trimming shortened V by 0 bases and J by 5 bases, and 16 bases separated the two germline ends. The CDR3 covers 17 residues. Germline CDR1 and CDR2: LGHNT and FRNRAP. CDR3 residues: CASGLVRFLNTTGELFF. In DNA, the CDR3 is TGTGCTAGTGGTTTGGTACGTTTCCTAAATACTACCGGGGAGCTGTTTTTT.

Worth noting for this clone: Other DNA sequences in the sample encode the same CDR3. The chain has TRBV15 and TRBJ1-6; TRBD1 aligns across 9 bases. The germline V gene encodes CDR1 LNHNV and CDR2 YYDKDF (reference sequence). V shed 0 bases, J shed 7 bases, and the junction held 1 base outside the gene matches. This CDR3 has 15 residues. CDR3 in amino acids: CATSRDDRGNSPLHF. DNA for the CDR3: TGTGCCACCAGCAGAGACGACAGGGGGAATTCACCCCTCCACTTT.